The text below deals with one T cell receptor (beta chain). The identical CDR3 is also encoded by other nucleotide sequences in the sample. The sample belongs to a study of PD-1 blockade in classical Hodgkin lymphoma. The V gene lost 6 bases and the J gene lost 5 bases, with 19 bases spanning the gap. CDR1 and CDR2 from the germline V gene are SEHNR and FQNEAQ (reference sequence). The CDR3 runs 15 residues. TCRdb's table, derived via immunoSEQ multiplex PCR, lists solely in-frame clones and lacks some. In the table there are around 26,000 clones, about 86% of which are singletons. Exposure to brentuximab vedotin varied, and each patient had relapsed following autologous stem cell transplantation.

The chain carries TRBV7-9 and TRBJ1-2; perhaps TRBD1 as D (5 bases). This clonotype originated in a human donor with classical Hodgkin lymphoma. Material: peripheral blood mononuclear cells (PBMCs), obtained before the second cycle of nivolumab. In DNA form, the CDR3 reads TGTGCCAGCAGTTCCCTCCTCGACAGAGATTATGGCTACACCTTC. Its protein is CASSSLLDRDYGYTF.